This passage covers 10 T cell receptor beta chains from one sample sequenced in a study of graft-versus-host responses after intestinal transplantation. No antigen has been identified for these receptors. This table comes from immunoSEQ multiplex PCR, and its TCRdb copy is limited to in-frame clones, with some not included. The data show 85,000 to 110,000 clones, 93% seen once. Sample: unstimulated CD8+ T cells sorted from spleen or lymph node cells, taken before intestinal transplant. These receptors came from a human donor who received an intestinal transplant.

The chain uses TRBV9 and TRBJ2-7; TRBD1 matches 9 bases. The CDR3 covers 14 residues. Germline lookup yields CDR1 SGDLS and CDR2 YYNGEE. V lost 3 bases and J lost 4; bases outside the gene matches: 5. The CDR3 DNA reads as TGTGCCAGCAGCGCGGGGACAGGGAAATACGAGCAGTACTTC. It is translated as CASSAGTGKYEQYF.

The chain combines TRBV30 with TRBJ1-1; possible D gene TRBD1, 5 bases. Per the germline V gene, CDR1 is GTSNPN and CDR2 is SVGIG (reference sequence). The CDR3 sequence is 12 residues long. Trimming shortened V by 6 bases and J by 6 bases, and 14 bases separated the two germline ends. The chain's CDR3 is CACDSVESEAFF. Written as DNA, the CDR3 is TGTGCCTGTGACAGTGTGGAGTCTGAAGCTTTCTTT.

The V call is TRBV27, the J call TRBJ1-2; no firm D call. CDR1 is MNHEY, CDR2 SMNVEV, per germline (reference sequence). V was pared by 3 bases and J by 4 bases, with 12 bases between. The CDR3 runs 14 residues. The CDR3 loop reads CASSFLGSGYGYTF. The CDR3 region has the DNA TGTGCCAGCAGTTTCCTGGGTTCAGGCTATGGCTACACCTTC.

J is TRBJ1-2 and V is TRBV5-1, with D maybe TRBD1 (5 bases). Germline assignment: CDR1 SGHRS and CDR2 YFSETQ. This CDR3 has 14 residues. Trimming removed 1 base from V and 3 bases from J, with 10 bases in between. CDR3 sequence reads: CASSLTGRDYGYTF. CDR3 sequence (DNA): TGCGCCAGCAGCTTGACGGGGCGAGACTATGGCTACACCTTC.

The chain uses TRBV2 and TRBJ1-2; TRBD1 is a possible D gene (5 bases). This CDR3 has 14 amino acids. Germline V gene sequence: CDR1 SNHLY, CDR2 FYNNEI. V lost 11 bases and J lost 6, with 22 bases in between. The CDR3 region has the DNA TGTGCCGTCCCTGTGCCGGGGGTGATAGATGGCTACACCTTC. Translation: CAVPVPGVIDGYTF. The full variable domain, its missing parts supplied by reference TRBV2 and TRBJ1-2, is EPEVTQTPSHQVTQMGQEVILRCVPISNHLYFYWYRQILGQKVEFLVSFYNNEISEKSEIFDDQFSVERPDGSNFTLKIRSTKLEDSAMYFCAVPVPGVIDGYTFGSGTRLTVV.

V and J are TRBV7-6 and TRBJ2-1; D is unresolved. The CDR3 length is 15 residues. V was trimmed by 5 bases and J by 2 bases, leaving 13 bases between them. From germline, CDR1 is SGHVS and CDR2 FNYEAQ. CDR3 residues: CASSRRGSTYNEQFF. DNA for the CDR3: TGTGCCAGCAGCCGTCGCGGAAGCACCTACAATGAGCAGTTCTTC.

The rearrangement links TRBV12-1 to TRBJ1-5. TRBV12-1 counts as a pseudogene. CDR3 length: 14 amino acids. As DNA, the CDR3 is TGTGCCAGCAGCTCTCGGGATAGCAATCAGCCCCAGCATTTT. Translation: CASSSRDSNQPQHF.

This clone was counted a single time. The CDR3 region is CASSLSAGNLQPQHF. The CDR3 DNA follows: TGTGCCAGCAGCTTGAGTGCAGGGAACTTGCAGCCCCAGCATTTT. The gene calls are TRBV5-8 and TRBJ1-5, with a tentative D call TRBD1 (5 bases). V lost 1 base and J lost 7, with 15 bases in between. Germline-derived CDR1 and CDR2 are SGHTS and YDEGEE. CDR3 length: 15 residues.

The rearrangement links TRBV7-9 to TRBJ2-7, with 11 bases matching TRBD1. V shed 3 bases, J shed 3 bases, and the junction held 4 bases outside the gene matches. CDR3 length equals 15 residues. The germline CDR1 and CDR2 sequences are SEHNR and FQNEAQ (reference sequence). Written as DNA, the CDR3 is TGTGCCAGCAGCTTGCCCGGGACAGGGGGCTACGAGCAGTACTTC. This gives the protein CASSLPGTGGYEQYF. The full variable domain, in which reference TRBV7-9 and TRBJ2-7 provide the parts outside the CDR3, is DTGVSQNPRHKITKRGQNVTFRCDPISEHNRLYWYRQTLGQGPEFLTYFQNEAQLEKSRLLSDRFSAERPKGSFSTLEIQRTEQGDSAMYLCASSLPGTGGYEQYFGPGTRLTVT.

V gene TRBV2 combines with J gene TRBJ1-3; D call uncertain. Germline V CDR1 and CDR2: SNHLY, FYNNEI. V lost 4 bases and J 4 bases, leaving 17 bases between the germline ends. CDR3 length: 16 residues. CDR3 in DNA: TGTGCCAGCAGTGCACCGGGCCCCGGGATCGGAAACACCATATATTTT. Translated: CASSAPGPGIGNTIYF. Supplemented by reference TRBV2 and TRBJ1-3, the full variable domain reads EPEVTQTPSHQVTQMGQEVILRCVPISNHLYFYWYRQILGQKVEFLVSFYNNEISEKSEIFDDQFSVERPDGSNFTLKIRSTKLEDSAMYFCASSAPGPGIGNTIYFGEGSWLTVV.